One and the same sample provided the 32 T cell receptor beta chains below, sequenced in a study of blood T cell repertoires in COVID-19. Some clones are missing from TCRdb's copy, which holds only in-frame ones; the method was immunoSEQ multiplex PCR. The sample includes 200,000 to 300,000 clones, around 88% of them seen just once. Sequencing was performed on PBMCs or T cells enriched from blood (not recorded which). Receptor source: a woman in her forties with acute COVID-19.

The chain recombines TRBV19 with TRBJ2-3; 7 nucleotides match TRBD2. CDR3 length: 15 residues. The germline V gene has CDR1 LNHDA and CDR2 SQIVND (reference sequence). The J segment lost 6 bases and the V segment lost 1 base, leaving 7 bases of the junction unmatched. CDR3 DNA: TGTGCCAGTAGTATAGGCGGGAGAGTCGTGGATACGCAGTATTTT. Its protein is CASSIGGRVVDTQYF. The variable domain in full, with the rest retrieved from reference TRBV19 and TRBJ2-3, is DGGITQSPKYLFRKEGQNVTLSCEQNLNHDAMYWYRQDPGQGLRLIYYSQIVNDFQKGDIAEGYSVSREKKESFPLTVTSAQKNPTAFYLCASSIGGRVVDTQYFGPGTRLTVL.

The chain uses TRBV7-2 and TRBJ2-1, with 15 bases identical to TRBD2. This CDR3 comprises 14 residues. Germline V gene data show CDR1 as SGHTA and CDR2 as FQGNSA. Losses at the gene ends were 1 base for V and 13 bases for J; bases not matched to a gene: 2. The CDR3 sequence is CASSLGTSGGEQFF. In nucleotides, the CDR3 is TGTGCCAGCAGCTTAGGGACTAGCGGGGGGGAACAGTTCTTC.

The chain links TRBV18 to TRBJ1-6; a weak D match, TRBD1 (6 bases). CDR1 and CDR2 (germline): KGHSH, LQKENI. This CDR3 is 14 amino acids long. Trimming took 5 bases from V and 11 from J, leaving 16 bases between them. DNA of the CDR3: TGTGCCAGCTCATTCGGACAGAGTAACACACCCCTCCACTTT. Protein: CASSFGQSNTPLHF.

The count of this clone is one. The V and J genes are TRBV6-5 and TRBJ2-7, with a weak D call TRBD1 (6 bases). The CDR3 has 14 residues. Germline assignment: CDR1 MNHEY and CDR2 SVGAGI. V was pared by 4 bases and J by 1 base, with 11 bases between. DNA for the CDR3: TGTGCCAGCAGTTTGACAGGAAAGTCCTACGAGCAGTACTTC. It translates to CASSLTGKSYEQYF.

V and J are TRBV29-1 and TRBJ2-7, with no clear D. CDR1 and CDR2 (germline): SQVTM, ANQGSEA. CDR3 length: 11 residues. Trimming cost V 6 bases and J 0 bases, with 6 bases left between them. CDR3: CSVRFSYEQYF. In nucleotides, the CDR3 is TGCAGCGTCCGGTTCTCCTACGAGCAGTACTTC.

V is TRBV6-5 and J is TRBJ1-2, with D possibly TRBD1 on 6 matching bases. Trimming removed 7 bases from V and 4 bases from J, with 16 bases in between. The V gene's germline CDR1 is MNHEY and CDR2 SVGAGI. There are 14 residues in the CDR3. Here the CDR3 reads CASMAGGPSYGYTF. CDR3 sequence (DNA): TGTGCCAGCATGGCCGGGGGGCCTTCCTATGGCTACACCTTC.

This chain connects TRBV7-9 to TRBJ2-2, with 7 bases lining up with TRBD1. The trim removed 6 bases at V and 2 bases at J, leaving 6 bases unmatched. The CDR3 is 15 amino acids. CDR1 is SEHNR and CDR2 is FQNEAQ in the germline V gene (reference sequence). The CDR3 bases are TGTGCCAGCAGGCATAGACAGGGTAACACCGGGGAGCTGTTTTTT. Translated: CASRHRQGNTGELFF.

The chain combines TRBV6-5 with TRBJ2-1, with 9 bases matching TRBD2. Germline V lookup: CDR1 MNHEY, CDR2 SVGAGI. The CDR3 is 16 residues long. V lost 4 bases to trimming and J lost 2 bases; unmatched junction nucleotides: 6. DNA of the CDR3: TGTGCCAGCAGTTCCCGTAGCGGGAGCACCTACAATGAGCAGTTCTTC. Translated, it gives CASSSRSGSTYNEQFF.

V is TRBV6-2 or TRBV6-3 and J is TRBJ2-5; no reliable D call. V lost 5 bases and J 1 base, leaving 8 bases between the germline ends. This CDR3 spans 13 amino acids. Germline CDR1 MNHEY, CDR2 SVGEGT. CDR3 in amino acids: CASSAEIQETQYF. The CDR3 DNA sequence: TGTGCCAGCAGTGCGGAGATCCAAGAGACCCAGTACTTC.

The DNA of the CDR3 is TGTGCCGTCCATAGCGGGAACCGACCCTACAATGAGCAGTTCTTC. It translates to CAVHSGNRPYNEQFF. The rearrangement uses TRBV7-2 and TRBJ2-1, with TRBD2 matching 8 bases. Germline assignment: CDR1 SGHTA and CDR2 FQGNSA. The V gene end was trimmed by 11 bases and the J gene end by 2 bases; junction bases not matched to a gene: 11. CDR3 length equals 15 residues.

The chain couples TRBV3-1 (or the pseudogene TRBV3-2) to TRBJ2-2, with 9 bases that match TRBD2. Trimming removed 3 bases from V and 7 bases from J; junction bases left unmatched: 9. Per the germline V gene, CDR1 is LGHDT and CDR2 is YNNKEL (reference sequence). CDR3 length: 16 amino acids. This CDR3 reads CASSQISGRGVGELFF. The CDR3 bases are TGTGCCAGCAGCCAGATTAGCGGGAGAGGGGTCGGGGAGCTGTTTTTT.

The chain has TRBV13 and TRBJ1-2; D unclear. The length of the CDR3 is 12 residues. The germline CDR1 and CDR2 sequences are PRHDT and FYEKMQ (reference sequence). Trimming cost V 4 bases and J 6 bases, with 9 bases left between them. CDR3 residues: CASSSGQHGYTF. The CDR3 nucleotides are TGTGCCAGCAGCTCTGGGCAACATGGCTACACCTTC. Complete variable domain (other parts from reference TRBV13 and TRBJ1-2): AAGVIQSPRHLIKEKRETATLKCYPIPRHDTVYWYQQGPGQDPQFLISFYEKMQSDKGSIPDRFSAQQFSDYHSELNMSSLELGDSALYFCASSSGQHGYTFGSGTRLTVV.

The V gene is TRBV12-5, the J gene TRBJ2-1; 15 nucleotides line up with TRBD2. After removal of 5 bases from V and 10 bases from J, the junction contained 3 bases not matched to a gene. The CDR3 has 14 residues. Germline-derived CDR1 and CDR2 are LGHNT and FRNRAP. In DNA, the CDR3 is TGTGCTAGTGGTCCGGGACTAGCGGGGGGAGAGCAGTTCTTC. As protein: CASGPGLAGGEQFF.

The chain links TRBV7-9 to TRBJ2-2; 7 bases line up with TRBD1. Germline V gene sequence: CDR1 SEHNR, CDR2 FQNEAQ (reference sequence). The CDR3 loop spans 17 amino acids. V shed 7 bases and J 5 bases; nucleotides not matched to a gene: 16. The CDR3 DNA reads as TGTGCCAGCATCGTGGGTCCCCCGGGACAGAGTACCGGGGAGCTGTTTTTT. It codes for CASIVGPPGQSTGELFF.

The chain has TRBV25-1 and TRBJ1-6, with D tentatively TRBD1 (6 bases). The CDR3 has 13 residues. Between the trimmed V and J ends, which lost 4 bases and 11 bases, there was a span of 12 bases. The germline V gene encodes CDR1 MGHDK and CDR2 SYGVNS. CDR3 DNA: TGTGCCAGCAGTGCACAGGGTTTAACACCCCTCCACTTT. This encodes CASSAQGLTPLHF.

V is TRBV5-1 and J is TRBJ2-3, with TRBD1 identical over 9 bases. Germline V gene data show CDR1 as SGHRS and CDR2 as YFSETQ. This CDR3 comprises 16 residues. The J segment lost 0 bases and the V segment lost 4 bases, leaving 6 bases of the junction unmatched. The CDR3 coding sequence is TGCGCCAGCAGCGCCGGGACAGGGAGGAGCACAGATACGCAGTATTTT. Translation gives CASSAGTGRSTDTQYF.

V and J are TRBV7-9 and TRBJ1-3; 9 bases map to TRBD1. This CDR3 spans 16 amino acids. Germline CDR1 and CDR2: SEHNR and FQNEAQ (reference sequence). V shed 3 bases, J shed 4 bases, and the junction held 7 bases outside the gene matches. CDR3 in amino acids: CASSLDTGGSGNTIYF. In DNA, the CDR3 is TGTGCCAGCAGCTTGGACACAGGGGGCTCAGGAAACACCATATATTTT.

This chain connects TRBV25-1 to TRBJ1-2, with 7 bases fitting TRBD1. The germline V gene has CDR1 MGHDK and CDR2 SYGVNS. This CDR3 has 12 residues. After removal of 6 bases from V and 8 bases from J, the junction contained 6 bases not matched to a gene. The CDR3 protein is CASSRWTGGYTF. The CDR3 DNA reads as TGTGCCAGCAGCCGTTGGACAGGCGGCTACACCTTC.

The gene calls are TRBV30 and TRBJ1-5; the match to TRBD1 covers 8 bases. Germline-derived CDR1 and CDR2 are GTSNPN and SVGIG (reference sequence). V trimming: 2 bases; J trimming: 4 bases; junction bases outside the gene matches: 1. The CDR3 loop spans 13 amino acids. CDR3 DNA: TGTGCCTGGAGTAGGACAGGGAATCAGCCCCAGCATTTT. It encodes CAWSRTGNQPQHF.

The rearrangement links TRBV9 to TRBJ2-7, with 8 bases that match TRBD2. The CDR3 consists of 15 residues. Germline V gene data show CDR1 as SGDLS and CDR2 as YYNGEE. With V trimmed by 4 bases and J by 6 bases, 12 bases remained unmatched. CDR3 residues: CASSPRREREIEQYV. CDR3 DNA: TGTGCCAGCAGCCCACGGAGGGAGCGGGAGATCGAGCAGTACGTC.

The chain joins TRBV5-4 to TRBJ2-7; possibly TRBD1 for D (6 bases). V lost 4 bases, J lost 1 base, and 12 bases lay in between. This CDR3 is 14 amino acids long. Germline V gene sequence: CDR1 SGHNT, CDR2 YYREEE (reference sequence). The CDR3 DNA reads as TGTGCCAGCAGCCCAGGACAGAGATCCTACGAGCAGTACTTC. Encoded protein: CASSPGQRSYEQYF.

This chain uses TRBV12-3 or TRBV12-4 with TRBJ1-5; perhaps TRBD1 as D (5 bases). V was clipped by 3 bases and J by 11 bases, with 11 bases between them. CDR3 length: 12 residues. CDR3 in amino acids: CASSFGGATQHF. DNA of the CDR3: TGTGCCAGCAGTTTTGGAGGGGCGACCCAGCATTTT.

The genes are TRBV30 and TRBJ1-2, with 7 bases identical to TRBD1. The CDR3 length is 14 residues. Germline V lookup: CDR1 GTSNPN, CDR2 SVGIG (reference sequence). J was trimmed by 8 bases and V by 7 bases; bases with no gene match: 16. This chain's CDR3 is CASPGIGGGYGYTF. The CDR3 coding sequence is TGTGCCTCCCCCGGCATTGGAGGGGGCTACGGCTACACCTTC. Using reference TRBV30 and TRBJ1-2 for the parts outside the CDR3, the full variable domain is SQTIHQWPATLVQPVGSPLSLECTVEGTSNPNLYWYRQAAGRGLQLLFYSVGIGQISSEVPQNLSASRPQDRQFILSSKKLLLSDSGFYLCASPGIGGGYGYTFGSGTRLTVV.

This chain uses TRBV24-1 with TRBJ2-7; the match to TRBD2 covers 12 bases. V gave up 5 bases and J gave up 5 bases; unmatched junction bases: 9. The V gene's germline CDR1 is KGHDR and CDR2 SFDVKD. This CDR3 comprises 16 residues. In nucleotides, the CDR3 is TGTGCCACCAGTGCGACTAGCGGGAGTGGTGTGGACGAGCAGTACGTC. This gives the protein CATSATSGSGVDEQYV.

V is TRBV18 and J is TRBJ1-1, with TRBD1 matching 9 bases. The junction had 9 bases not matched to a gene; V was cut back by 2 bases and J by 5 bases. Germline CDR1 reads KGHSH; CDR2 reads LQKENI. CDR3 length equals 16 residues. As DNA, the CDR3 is TGTGCCAGCTCACCAACACAGGGGGCGTCAGGAACTGAAGCTTTCTTT. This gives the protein CASSPTQGASGTEAFF.

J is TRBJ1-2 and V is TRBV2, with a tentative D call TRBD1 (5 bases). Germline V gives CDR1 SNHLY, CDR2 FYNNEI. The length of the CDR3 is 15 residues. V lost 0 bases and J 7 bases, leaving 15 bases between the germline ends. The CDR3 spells CASSEAAGLKFGYTF. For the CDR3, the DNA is TGTGCCAGCAGTGAAGCGGCAGGGTTGAAGTTTGGCTACACCTTC.

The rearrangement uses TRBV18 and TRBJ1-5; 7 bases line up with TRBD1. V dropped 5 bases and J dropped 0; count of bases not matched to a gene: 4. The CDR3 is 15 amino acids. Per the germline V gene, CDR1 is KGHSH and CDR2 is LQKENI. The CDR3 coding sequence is TGTGCCAGCTCATCTACAGGGGATAGCAATCAGCCCCAGCATTTT. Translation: CASSSTGDSNQPQHF.

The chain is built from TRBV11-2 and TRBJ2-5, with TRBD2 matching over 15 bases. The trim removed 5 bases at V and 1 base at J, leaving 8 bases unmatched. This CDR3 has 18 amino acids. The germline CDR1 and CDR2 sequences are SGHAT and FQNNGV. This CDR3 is CASSRRTSGGVFQETQYF. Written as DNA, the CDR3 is TGTGCCAGCAGCCGACGGACTAGCGGGGGGGTCTTCCAAGAGACCCAGTACTTC. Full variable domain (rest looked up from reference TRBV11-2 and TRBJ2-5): EAGVAQSPRYKIIEKRQSVAFWCNPISGHATLYWYQQILGQGPKLLIQFQNNGVVDDSQLPKDRFSAERLKGVDSTLKIQPAKLEDSAVYLCASSRRTSGGVFQETQYFGPGTRLLVL.

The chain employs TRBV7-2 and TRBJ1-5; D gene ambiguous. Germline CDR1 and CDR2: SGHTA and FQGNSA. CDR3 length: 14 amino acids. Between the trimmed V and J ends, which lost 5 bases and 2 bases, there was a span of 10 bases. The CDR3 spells CASSPVGGNQPQHF. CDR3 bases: TGTGCCAGCAGCCCAGTTGGAGGCAATCAGCCCCAGCATTTT.

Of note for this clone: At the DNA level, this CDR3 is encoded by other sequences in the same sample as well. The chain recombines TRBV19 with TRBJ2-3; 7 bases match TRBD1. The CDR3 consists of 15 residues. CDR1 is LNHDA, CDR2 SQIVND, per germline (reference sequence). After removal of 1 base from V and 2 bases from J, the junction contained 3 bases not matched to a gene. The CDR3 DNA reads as TGTGCCAGTAGTATAGGACAGGGCGACACAGATACGCAGTATTTT. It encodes CASSIGQGDTDTQYF. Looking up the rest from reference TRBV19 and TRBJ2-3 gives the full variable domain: DGGITQSPKYLFRKEGQNVTLSCEQNLNHDAMYWYRQDPGQGLRLIYYSQIVNDFQKGDIAEGYSVSREKKESFPLTVTSAQKNPTAFYLCASSIGQGDTDTQYFGPGTRLTVL.

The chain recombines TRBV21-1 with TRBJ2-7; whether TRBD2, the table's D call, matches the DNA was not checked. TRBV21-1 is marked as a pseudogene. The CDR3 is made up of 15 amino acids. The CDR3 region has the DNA TGTGCCAGCAGCAAAGGGGAGCGGGAGAACTACGAGCAGTACTTC. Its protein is CASSKGERENYEQYF.

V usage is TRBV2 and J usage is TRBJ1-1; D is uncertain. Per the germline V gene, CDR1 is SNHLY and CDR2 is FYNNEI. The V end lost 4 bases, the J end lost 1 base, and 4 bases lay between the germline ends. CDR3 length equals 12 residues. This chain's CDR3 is CASSGRNTEAFF. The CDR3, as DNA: TGTGCCAGCAGTGGCAGGAACACTGAAGCTTTCTTT.